The next 13 T cell receptor beta chains were all read from a single sample in a study of blood T cell repertoires in COVID-19. Assay used: immunoSEQ multiplex PCR; TCRdb lists only in-frame clones, some missing. Among approximately 300,000 clones, nearly 90% were seen once, and the ten largest hold roughly a tenth. The sequenced sample was PBMCs or T cells enriched from blood (not recorded which). Receptors originate from a woman younger than 45 who had recovered from COVID-19.

This clone was observed once. The chain carries TRBV30 and TRBJ1-2; D is unclear. Between the trimmed V and J ends, which lost 2 bases and 4 bases, there was a span of 11 bases. Germline V gene lookup returns CDR1 GTSNPN and CDR2 SVGIG (reference sequence). The CDR3 is 13 residues long. CDR3 nucleotide sequence: TGTGCCTGGAGTCTTCCGCCGGGCTATGGCTACACCTTC. This encodes CAWSLPPGYGYTF.

The chain couples TRBV28 to TRBJ1-4; TRBD1 is a possible D gene (6 bases). This CDR3 has 14 residues. V was shortened by 6 bases and J by 7 bases, with 15 bases between the two germline ends. The germline V gene has CDR1 MDHEN and CDR2 SYDVKM. The CDR3 loop reads CASRVQGPIEKLFF. DNA of the CDR3: TGTGCCAGCAGGGTCCAGGGGCCTATTGAAAAACTGTTTTTT.

The chain is built from TRBV5-1 and TRBJ1-1; 8 positions match TRBD1. V was clipped by 3 bases and J by 0 bases; unmatched bases: 7. Germline V gene lookup returns CDR1 SGHRS and CDR2 YFSETQ. CDR3 length equals 16 residues. This CDR3 is CASSSLPGGLNTEAFF. As DNA, the CDR3 is TGCGCCAGCAGCTCGTTACCAGGGGGCCTGAACACTGAAGCTTTCTTT.

V is TRBV29-1 and J is TRBJ2-5; 8 nucleotides agree with TRBD1. The CDR3 is made up of 13 amino acids. Germline V lookup: CDR1 SQVTM, CDR2 ANQGSEA. The trim removed 8 bases at V and 5 bases at J, leaving 10 bases unmatched. The CDR3 DNA follows: TGCAGCACAGGGGGTGGGAAATGGGAGACCCAGTACTTC. Translated, it gives CSTGGGKWETQYF.

The chain is built from TRBV9 and TRBJ2-6; no firm D call. CDR3 size: 14 residues. Germline CDR1 and CDR2: SGDLS and YYNGEE. V gave up 0 bases and J gave up 3 bases, with 4 bases separating them. In DNA, the CDR3 is TGTGCCAGCAGCGTAGAATATGGGGCCAACGTCCTGACTTTC. As protein: CASSVEYGANVLTF.

The V and J genes are TRBV6-6 and TRBJ2-3; 10 bases align to TRBD2. Germline-derived CDR1 and CDR2 are MNHNY and SVGAGI (reference sequence). The ends lost 4 bases at V and 3 bases at J; junction bases unmatched: 4. The CDR3 sequence is 15 residues long. CDR3 in amino acids: CASSSLAGATDTQYF. The DNA of the CDR3 is TGTGCCAGCAGTTCCCTAGCGGGAGCAACAGATACGCAGTATTTT.

The J gene is TRBJ1-5, the V gene TRBV29-1, with 7 bases identical to TRBD1. V shed 5 bases, J shed 6 bases, and the junction held 10 bases outside the gene matches. CDR3 size: 14 residues. The germline gives CDR1 SQVTM, CDR2 ANQGSEA. CDR3 sequence reads: CSVLDRDDPQPQHF. The CDR3 region has the DNA TGCAGCGTTCTTGACAGGGATGACCCTCAGCCCCAGCATTTT.

For this clone: The identical CDR3 is also encoded by other nucleotide sequences in the sample. The chain has TRBV28 and TRBJ1-5, with D maybe TRBD1 (6 bases). The length of the CDR3 is 14 residues. The ends were cut back, 5 bases at V and 5 bases at J, with 13 bases in the middle. CDR1 and CDR2 from the germline V gene are MDHEN and SYDVKM. As DNA, the CDR3 is TGTGCCAGCAGTCCTCCGGACAGATATCAGCCCCAGCATTTT. Protein product: CASSPPDRYQPQHF.

This clone was detected a few times. The chain carries TRBV5-1 and TRBJ2-5; 10 bases map to TRBD2. Germline values: CDR1 SGHRS, CDR2 YFSETQ. The CDR3 extends over 16 amino acids. V lost 4 bases to trimming and J lost 5 bases; unmatched junction nucleotides: 11. The CDR3 region has the DNA TGCGCCAGCAGCCCCTGGCCAGCGGGAGGGGGTGAGACCCAGTACTTC. This encodes CASSPWPAGGGETQYF. The full variable domain, completed using reference TRBV5-1 and TRBJ2-5, is KAGVTQTPRYLIKTRGQQVTLSCSPISGHRSVSWYQQTPGQGLQFLFEYFSETQRNKGNFPGRFSGRQFSNSRSEMNVSTLELGDSALYLCASSPWPAGGGETQYFGPGTRLLVL.

The rearrangement uses TRBV19 and TRBJ2-7; 8 nucleotides align to TRBD1. Germline assignment: CDR1 LNHDA and CDR2 SQIVND (reference sequence). V was pared by 8 bases and J by 6 bases, with 9 bases of the junction left unmatched. The CDR3 has 13 amino acids. The CDR3 protein is CASRRTGTSEQYF. Written as DNA, the CDR3 is TGTGCCAGTCGCCGGACAGGGACATCCGAGCAGTACTTC.

This chain uses TRBV18 with TRBJ2-5; D might be TRBD2 (6 bases). Germline assignment: CDR1 KGHSH and CDR2 LQKENI. The CDR3 consists of 17 residues. V was trimmed by 4 bases and J by 2 bases, leaving 20 bases between them. The DNA of the CDR3 is TGTGCCAGCTCACGGGCCGGGGCGGGGACTTGGCAAGAGACCCAGTACTTC. It yields the protein CASSRAGAGTWQETQYF.

This clone appeared a single time. The chain employs TRBV28 and TRBJ1-4; D possibly corresponds to TRBD1 (5 bases). The CDR3 is 15 amino acids. The germline V and J ends were trimmed by 3 bases and 7 bases, with 15 bases remaining between them. Germline-derived CDR1 and CDR2 are MDHEN and SYDVKM. Here the CDR3 reads CASSLFGGGSEKLFF. For the CDR3, the DNA is TGTGCCAGCAGTTTGTTTGGGGGGGGGAGTGAAAAACTGTTTTTT.

The chain carries TRBV2 and TRBJ1-1; 7 positions match TRBD1. Germline-derived CDR1 and CDR2 are SNHLY and FYNNEI. The CDR3 has 13 amino acids. V was pared by 6 bases and J by 4 bases, with 5 bases of the junction left unmatched. CDR3 DNA: TGTGCCAGCAGCGACGGGACAGTCACTGAAGCTTTCTTT. This gives the protein CASSDGTVTEAFF.